These 14 T cell receptor beta chains originate from one sample sequenced in a study of cytomegalovirus exposure and HLA in healthy donors (TCRdb year 2017). The library was generated by the immunoSEQ multiplex PCR assay. The multiplex PCR relied on a mix of 60 forward primers for TCR Vbeta segments and 13 reverse primers for TCR Jbeta segments. Here the immuneACCESS table is served through TCRdb, limited to in-frame sequences with V and J called. Missing clones are a known gap in these copies; in checked studies unresolved V genes cover under half, and the rest lacks a known reason. Recorded for this sample are about 200,000 clones; about 76% of them occurred a single time. The biggest ten clones account for about 0.37% of the sample. The source material was PBMCs. The receptors originated from a male donor in good health and CMV-seropositive.

The rearrangement links TRBV4-3 to TRBJ2-5; D possibly corresponds to TRBD1 (6 bases). CDR3 length: 16 residues. Between the trimmed V and J ends, which lost 1 base and 4 bases, there was a span of 16 bases. From germline, CDR1 is LGHNA and CDR2 YSLEER. CDR3 region: CASSQGGQGFVETQYF. The DNA of the CDR3 is TGCGCCAGCAGCCAAGGAGGGCAGGGGTTTGTAGAGACCCAGTACTTC.

This clone was seen a few times. This chain joins TRBV11-2 and TRBJ2-7; no firm D call. The CDR3 spans 10 residues. Trimming cost V 5 bases and J 5 bases, with 4 bases left between them. The germline CDR1 and CDR2 sequences are SGHAT and FQNNGV. For the CDR3, the DNA is TGTGCCAGCAGCGTTAACGAGCAGTACTTC. Translated, it gives CASSVNEQYF. The complete variable domain, with remaining parts taken from reference TRBV11-2 and TRBJ2-7, reads EAGVAQSPRYKIIEKRQSVAFWCNPISGHATLYWYQQILGQGPKLLIQFQNNGVVDDSQLPKDRFSAERLKGVDSTLKIQPAKLEDSAVYLCASSVNEQYFGPGTRLTVT.

The chain employs TRBV10-3 and TRBJ1-1, with D tentatively TRBD1 (6 bases). The germline V gene has CDR1 ENHRY and CDR2 SYGVKD. The length of the CDR3 is 13 residues. The V gene lost 6 bases and the J gene lost 2 bases, with 10 bases spanning the gap. In DNA form, the CDR3 reads TGTGCCATCAGCCGGGACACTAACACTGAAGCTTTCTTT. Translating it yields CAISRDTNTEAFF.

The rearrangement links TRBV7-9 to TRBJ2-1; perhaps TRBD1 as D (6 bases). The ends were cut back, 5 bases at V and 5 bases at J, with 19 bases in the middle. This CDR3 comprises 16 residues. Germline CDR1 SEHNR, CDR2 FQNEAQ (reference sequence). The chain's CDR3 is CASSLTGRTLHNEQFF. The CDR3 DNA reads as TGTGCCAGCAGCCTGACAGGCCGTACTCTACACAATGAGCAGTTCTTC.

The rearrangement uses TRBV27 and TRBJ2-7; the D gene is possibly TRBD2 (5 bases). Germline CDR1 is MNHEY and CDR2 is SMNVEV (reference sequence). The CDR3 runs to 13 residues. Trimming left V 3 bases short and J 2 bases short, with 8 bases between. This chain's CDR3 is CASSFRAAYEQYF. CDR3 in DNA: TGTGCCAGCAGTTTTCGAGCGGCCTACGAGCAGTACTTC.

The J gene is TRBJ2-7, the V gene TRBV25-1, with D perhaps TRBD1 (6 bases). Germline-derived CDR1 and CDR2 are MGHDK and SYGVNS. V dropped 3 bases and J dropped 0 bases, with 9 bases sitting between them. CDR3 length: 14 residues. Written as DNA, the CDR3 is TGTGCCAGCAGTGAGGACAGTGACTCCTACGAGCAGTACTTC. It yields the protein CASSEDSDSYEQYF.

A few counts support this clone. V usage is TRBV6-6 and J usage is TRBJ1-2, with D possibly being TRBD1 (6 bases). This CDR3 is 13 amino acids long. V lost 7 bases, J lost 3 bases, and 12 bases lay in between. CDR1 and CDR2 from the germline V gene are MNHNY and SVGAGI (reference sequence). The DNA of the CDR3 is TGTGCCAGCAACTTACAGGGTGACTATGGCTACACCTTC. Translation gives CASNLQGDYGYTF.

Points on this clone: An end of the junction differs from the germline gene, which may be a read error. The rearrangement links TRBV7-9 to TRBJ2-2, with D maybe TRBD1 (6 bases). The length of the CDR3 is 13 residues. The germline CDR1 and CDR2 sequences are SEHNR and FQNEAQ (reference sequence). The CDR3 bases are TGTTCCAGCAGCTTGGGGACAAGCGGGGAGCTGTTTTTT. The encoded protein is CSSSLGTSGELFF.

This clone was seen just once. This chain links TRBV7-8 with TRBJ1-2; weak D call: TRBD1 (6 bases). Germline loops: CDR1 SGHVS, CDR2 FQNEAQ. Trimming cost V 4 bases and J 4 bases, with 16 bases left between them. The CDR3 contains 15 residues. The CDR3 nucleotides are TGTGCCAGCAGCTCGTCGACAGGATTGACCTATGGCTACACCTTC. This codes for CASSSSTGLTYGYTF.

The J gene is TRBJ2-7, the V gene TRBV5-1, with D possibly being TRBD2 (6 bases). Germline CDR1 and CDR2: SGHRS and YFSETQ. V lost 0 bases to trimming and J lost 2 bases, with 9 bases between them. The CDR3 spans 14 residues. CDR3 loop: CASSLEGTAYEQYF. CDR3 in DNA: TGCGCCAGCAGCTTGGAAGGGACTGCCTACGAGCAGTACTTC.

With respect to this clone: The same CDR3 also results from other DNA sequences found in this sample. CDR3 loop: CASSVGAGSLSLYEQYF. CDR3 bases: TGTGCCAGCAGCGTAGGGGCGGGGTCCTTGTCCCTCTACGAGCAGTACTTC. This sequence joins TRBV9 and TRBJ2-7; perhaps TRBD2 as D (6 bases). V was clipped by 0 bases and J by 3 bases, with 19 bases between them. The CDR3 runs 17 residues. Germline CDR1 and CDR2: SGDLS and YYNGEE.

The J gene is TRBJ2-2, the V gene TRBV9; weak D call: TRBD2 (5 bases). Germline-derived CDR1 and CDR2 are SGDLS and YYNGEE. CDR3 length: 16 amino acids. The germline V and J ends were trimmed by 4 bases and 3 bases, with 16 bases remaining between them. As DNA, the CDR3 is TGTGCCAGCAGCCCTGAGGGTCTAAGGGACACCGGGGAGCTGTTTTTT. Encoded protein: CASSPEGLRDTGELFF. The full variable domain, rest sourced from reference TRBV9 and TRBJ2-2, is DSGVTQTPKHLITATGQRVTLRCSPRSGDLSVYWYQQSLDQGLQFLIQYYNGEERAKGNILERFSAQQFPDLHSELNLSSLELGDSALYFCASSPEGLRDTGELFFGEGSRLTVL.

The gene calls are TRBV19 and TRBJ1-2; 7 nucleotides match TRBD1. The CDR3 spans 13 residues. V gave up 3 bases and J gave up 8 bases; unmatched junction bases: 6. CDR1 and CDR2 (germline): LNHDA, SQIVND (reference sequence). The CDR3 spells CASSIDRVGGYTF. In nucleotides, the CDR3 is TGTGCCAGTAGTATTGACAGGGTTGGAGGCTACACCTTC.

The chain carries TRBV4-3 and TRBJ2-7; the match to TRBD1 covers 7 bases. With V trimmed by 0 bases and J by 4 bases, 0 bases remained unmatched. CDR3 size: 13 residues. Germline V lookup: CDR1 LGHNA, CDR2 YSLEER. The DNA of the CDR3 is TGCGCCAGCAGCCAAGAACAGGGGTACGAGCAGTACTTC. Amino acids: CASSQEQGYEQYF.